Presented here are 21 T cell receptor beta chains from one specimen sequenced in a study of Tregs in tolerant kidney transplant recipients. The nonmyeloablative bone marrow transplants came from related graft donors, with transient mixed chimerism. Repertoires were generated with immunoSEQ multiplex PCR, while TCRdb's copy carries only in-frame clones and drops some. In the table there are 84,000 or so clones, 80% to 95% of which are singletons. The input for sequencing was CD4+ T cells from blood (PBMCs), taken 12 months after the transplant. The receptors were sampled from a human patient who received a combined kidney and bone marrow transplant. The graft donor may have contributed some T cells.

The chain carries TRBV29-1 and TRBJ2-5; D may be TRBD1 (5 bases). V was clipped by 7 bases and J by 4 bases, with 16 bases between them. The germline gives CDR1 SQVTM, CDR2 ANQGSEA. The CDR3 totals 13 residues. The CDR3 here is CSAGLSGSETQYF. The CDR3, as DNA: TGCAGCGCCGGGTTGTCAGGGTCAGAGACCCAGTACTTC.

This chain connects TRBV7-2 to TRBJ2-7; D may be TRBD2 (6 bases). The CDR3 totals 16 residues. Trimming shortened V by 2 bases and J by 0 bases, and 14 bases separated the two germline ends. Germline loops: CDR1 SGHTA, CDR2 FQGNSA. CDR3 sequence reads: CASSLLGDFHSYEQYF. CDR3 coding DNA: TGTGCCAGCAGCTTATTGGGGGACTTCCACTCCTACGAGCAGTACTTC. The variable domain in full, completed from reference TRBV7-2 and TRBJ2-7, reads GAGVSQSPSNKVTEKGKDVELRCDPISGHTALYWYRQSLGQGLEFLIYFQGNSAPDKSGLPSDRFSAERTGGSVSTLTIQRTQQEDSAVYLCASSLLGDFHSYEQYFGPGTRLTVT.

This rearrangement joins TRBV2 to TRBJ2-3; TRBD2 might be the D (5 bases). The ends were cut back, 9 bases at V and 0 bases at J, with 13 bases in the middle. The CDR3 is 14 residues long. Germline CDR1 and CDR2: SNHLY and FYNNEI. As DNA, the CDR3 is TGTGCCAGTAGACAAGCGGCTAGCACAGATACGCAGTATTTT. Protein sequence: CASRQAASTDTQYF.

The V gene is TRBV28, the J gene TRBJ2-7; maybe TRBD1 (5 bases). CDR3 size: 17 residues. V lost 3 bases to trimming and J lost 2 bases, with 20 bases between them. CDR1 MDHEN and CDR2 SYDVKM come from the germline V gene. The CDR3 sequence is CASSFLGHAAWAYEQYF. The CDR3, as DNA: TGTGCCAGCAGTTTTTTGGGGCATGCCGCATGGGCCTACGAGCAGTACTTC.

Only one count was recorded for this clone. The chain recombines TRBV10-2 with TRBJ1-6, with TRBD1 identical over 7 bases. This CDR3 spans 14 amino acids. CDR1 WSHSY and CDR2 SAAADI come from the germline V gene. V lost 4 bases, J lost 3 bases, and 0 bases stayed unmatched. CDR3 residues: CASSGDSYNSPLHF. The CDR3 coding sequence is TGCGCCAGCAGTGGGGACAGCTATAATTCACCCCTCCACTTT.

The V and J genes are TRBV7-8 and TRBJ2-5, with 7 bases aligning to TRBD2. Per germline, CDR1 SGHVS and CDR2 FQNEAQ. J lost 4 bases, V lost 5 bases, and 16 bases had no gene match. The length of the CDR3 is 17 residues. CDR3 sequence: CASSQVRSRRGGETQYF. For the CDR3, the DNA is TGTGCCAGCAGCCAAGTCCGGTCGAGGCGCGGGGGAGAGACCCAGTACTTC.

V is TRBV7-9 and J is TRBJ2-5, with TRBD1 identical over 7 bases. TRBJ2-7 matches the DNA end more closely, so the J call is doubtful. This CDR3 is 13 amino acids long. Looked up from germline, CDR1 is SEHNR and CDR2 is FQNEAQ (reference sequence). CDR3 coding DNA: TGTGCCAGCAGCCGAGAAGGGGGCAGCGAGCAGTACTTC. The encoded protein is CASSREGGSEQYF.

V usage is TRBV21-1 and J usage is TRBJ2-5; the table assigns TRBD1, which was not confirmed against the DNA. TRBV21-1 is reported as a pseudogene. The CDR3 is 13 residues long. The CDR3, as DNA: TGTGCCAGCAGCGTACAAAGGCAGGAAGAGCAGTACTTC. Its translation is CASSVQRQEEQYF.

The CDR3 bases are TGCGCCAGCAGCATAAGACAGGGATTGAACACTGAAGCTTTCTTT. Translation: CASSIRQGLNTEAFF. This sequence joins TRBV5-1 and TRBJ1-1; 7 nucleotides match TRBD1. CDR1 and CDR2 from the germline V gene are SGHRS and YFSETQ. J was trimmed by 0 bases and V by 4 bases; bases with no gene match: 6. CDR3 length: 15 residues.

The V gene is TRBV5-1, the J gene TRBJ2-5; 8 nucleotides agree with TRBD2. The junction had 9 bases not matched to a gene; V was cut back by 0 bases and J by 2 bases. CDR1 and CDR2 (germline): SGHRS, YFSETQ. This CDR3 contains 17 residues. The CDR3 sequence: CASSLGLAGTLQETQYF. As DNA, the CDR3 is TGCGCCAGCAGCTTGGGGCTAGCGGGCACTCTACAAGAGACCCAGTACTTC.

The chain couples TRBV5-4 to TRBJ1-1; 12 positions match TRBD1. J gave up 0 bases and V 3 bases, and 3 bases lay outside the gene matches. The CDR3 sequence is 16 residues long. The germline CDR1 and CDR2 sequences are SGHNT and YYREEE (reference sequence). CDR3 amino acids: CASSWDRGLMNTEAFF. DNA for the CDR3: TGTGCCAGCAGCTGGGACAGGGGGCTAATGAACACTGAAGCTTTCTTT.

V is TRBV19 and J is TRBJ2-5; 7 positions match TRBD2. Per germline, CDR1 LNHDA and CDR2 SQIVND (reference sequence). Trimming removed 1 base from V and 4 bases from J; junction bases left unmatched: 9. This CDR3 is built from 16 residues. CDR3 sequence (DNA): TGTGCCAGTAGTATAGGTCTCAAGCGGGGCTTAGAGACCCAGTACTTC. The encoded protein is CASSIGLKRGLETQYF. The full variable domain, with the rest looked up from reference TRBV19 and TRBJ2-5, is DGGITQSPKYLFRKEGQNVTLSCEQNLNHDAMYWYRQDPGQGLRLIYYSQIVNDFQKGDIAEGYSVSREKKESFPLTVTSAQKNPTAFYLCASSIGLKRGLETQYFGPGTRLLVL.

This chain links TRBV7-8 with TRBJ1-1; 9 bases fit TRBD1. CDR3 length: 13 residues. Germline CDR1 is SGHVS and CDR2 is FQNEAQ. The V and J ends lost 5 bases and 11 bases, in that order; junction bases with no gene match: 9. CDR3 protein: CASSLQGATPAFF. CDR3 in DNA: TGTGCCAGCAGCCTACAGGGGGCGACGCCCGCTTTCTTT.

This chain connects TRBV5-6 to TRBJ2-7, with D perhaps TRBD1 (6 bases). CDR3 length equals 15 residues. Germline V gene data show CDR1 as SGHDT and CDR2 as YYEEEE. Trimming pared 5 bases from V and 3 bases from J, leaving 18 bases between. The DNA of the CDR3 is TGTGCCAGCAGACCAAGGCCCACAGGGCACTACGAGCAGTACTTC. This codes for CASRPRPTGHYEQYF. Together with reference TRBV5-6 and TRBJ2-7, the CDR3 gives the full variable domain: DAGVTQSPTHLIKTRGQQVTLRCSPKSGHDTVSWYQQALGQGPQFIFQYYEEEERQRGNFPDRFSGHQFPNYSSELNVNALLLGDSALYLCASRPRPTGHYEQYFGPGTRLTVT.

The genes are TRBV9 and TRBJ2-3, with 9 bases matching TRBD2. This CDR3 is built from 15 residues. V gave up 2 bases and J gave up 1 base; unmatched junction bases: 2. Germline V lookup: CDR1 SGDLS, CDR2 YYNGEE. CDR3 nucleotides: TGTGCCAGCAGCGTTAGCGGGGGCGGCACAGATACGCAGTATTTT. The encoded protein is CASSVSGGGTDTQYF.

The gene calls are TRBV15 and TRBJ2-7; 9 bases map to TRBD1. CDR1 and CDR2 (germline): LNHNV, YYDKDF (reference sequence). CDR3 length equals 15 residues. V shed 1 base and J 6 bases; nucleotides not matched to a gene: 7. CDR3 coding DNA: TGTGCCACCAGCAGAGGTGGACAGGGGTACGTCGAGCAGTACTTC. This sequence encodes CATSRGGQGYVEQYF.

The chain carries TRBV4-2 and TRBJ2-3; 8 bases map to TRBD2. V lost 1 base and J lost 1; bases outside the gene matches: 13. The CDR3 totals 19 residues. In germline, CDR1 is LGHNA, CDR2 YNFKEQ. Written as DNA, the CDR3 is TGTGCCAGCAGCCAAGTTAAGGATTGGCGGGAGGCACGCACAGATACGCAGTATTTT. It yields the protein CASSQVKDWREARTDTQYF.

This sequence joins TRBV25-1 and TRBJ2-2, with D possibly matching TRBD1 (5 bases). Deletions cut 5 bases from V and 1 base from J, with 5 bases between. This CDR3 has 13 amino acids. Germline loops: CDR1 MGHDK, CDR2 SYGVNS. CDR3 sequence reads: CASSTGNTGELFF. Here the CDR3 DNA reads TGTGCCAGCAGTACAGGGAACACCGGGGAGCTGTTTTTT. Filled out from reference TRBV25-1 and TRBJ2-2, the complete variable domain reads EADIYQTPRYLVIGTGKKITLECSQTMGHDKMYWYQQDPGMELHLIHYSYGVNSTEKGDLSSESTVSRIRTEHFPLTLESARPSHTSQYLCASSTGNTGELFFGEGSRLTVL.

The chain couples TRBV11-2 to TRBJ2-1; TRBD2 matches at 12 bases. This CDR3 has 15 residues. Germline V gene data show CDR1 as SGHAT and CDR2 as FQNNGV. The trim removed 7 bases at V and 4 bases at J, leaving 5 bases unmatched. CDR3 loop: CASTELAGGYNEQFF. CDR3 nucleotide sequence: TGTGCCAGCACCGAACTAGCGGGAGGTTACAATGAGCAGTTCTTC.

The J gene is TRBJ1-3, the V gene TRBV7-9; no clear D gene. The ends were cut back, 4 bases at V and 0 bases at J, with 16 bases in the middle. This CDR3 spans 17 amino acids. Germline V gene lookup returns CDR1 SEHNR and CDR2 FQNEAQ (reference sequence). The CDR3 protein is CASSSPGTVNSGNTIYF. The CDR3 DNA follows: TGTGCCAGCAGCTCCCCCGGAACAGTTAACTCTGGAAACACCATATATTTT. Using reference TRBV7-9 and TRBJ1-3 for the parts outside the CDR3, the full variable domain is DTGVSQNPRHKITKRGQNVTFRCDPISEHNRLYWYRQTLGQGPEFLTYFQNEAQLEKSRLLSDRFSAERPKGSFSTLEIQRTEQGDSAMYLCASSSPGTVNSGNTIYFGEGSWLTVV.

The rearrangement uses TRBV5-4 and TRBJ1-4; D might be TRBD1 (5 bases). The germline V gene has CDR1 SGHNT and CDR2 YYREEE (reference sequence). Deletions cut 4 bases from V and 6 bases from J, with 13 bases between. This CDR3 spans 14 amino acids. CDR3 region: CASSVSGVYEKLFF. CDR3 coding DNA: TGTGCCAGCAGCGTATCGGGGGTATATGAAAAACTGTTTTTT.